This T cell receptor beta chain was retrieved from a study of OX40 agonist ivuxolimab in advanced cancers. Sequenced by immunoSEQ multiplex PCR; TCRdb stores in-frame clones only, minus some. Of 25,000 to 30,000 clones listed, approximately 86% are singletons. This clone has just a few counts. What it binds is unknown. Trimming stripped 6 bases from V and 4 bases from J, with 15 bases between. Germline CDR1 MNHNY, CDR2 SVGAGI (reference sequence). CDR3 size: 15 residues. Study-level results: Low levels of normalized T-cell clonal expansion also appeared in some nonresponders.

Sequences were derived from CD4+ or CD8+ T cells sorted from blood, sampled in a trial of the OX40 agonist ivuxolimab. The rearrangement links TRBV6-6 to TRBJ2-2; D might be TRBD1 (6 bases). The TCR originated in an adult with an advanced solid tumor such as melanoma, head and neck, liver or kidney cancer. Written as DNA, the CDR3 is TGTGCCAGCAGCCCTTTCCGGGACACCACCGGGGAGCTGTTTTTT. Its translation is CASSPFRDTTGELFF.